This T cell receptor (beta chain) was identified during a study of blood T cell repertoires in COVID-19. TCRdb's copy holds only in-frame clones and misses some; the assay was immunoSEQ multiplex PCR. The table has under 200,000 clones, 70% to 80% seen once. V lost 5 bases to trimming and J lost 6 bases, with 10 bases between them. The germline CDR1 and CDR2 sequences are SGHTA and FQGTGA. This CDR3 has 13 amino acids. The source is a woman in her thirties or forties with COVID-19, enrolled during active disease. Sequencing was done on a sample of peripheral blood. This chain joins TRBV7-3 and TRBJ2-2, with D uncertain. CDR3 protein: CASSPKESGELFF. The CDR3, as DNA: TGTGCCAGCAGCCCCAAGGAGTCCGGGGAGCTGTTTTTT.